These 2 T cell receptor beta chains were all obtained from the same sample, sequenced in a study of T cells in Graves' hyperthyroidism and ophthalmopathy. Authors of the study amplified TCR beta CDR3 regions from RNA transcripts. When the TCR CDR3 underwent first-round RT-PCR, the HTBI primer set was used. A single record per CDR3 protein comes from TCRdb applying MiXCR to the multiplex PCR reads. Of hundreds of thousands of distinct CDR3 sequences listed, roughly 14% were seen once; the top ten hold roughly an eighth. The sample comprised blood. Receptors originate from a man between 18 and 35 years old with Graves' ophthalmopathy.

In this sample, this clonotype turned up many times. This chain uses TRBV12-3 or TRBV12-4 with TRBJ2-7; the match to TRBD1 covers 9 bases. The CDR3 runs to 14 residues. The V and J ends lost 5 bases and 0 bases, in that order; junction bases with no gene match: 2. The CDR3 sequence: CASSGTGSSYEQYF. CDR3 bases: TGTGCCAGCAGTGGGACAGGGAGCTCCTACGAGCAGTACTTC.

This clonotype turned up a few times. The rearrangement uses TRBV10-3 and TRBJ2-3; D is uncertain. Trimming stripped 4 bases from V and 1 base from J, with 9 bases between. The CDR3 runs to 14 residues. Per the germline V gene, CDR1 is ENHRY and CDR2 is SYGVKD. The CDR3 sequence: CAISVLWGTDTQYF. DNA of the CDR3: TGTGCCATCAGTGTTCTTTGGGGCACAGATACGCAGTATTTT.